This T cell receptor beta chain was found in a study of early T cells in non-severe SARS-CoV-2 infection. Study details: Alpha and beta chains were unpaired, from unsorted whole-blood bulk RNA. Study outcomes and limitations: The matching step, a VDJdb search, favored anti-spike CD8 responses and missed private and CD4 specificities.

Unique molecular identifiers were added to individual cDNA molecules. TCRdb redid the calling of the 5' RACE reads with MiXCR, one entry per CDR3 protein. The sample holds 53,000 or so distinct CDR3 sequences, roughly 7.7% seen once. V lost 4 bases and J 6 bases, leaving 14 bases between the germline ends. Germline loops: CDR1 SGHRS, CDR2 YFSETQ. This CDR3 has 14 amino acids. Comment on this clonotype: Its antigen is still unknown.

The rearrangement links TRBV5-1 to TRBJ2-1, with a weak D call TRBD2 (6 bases). The receptor was isolated from an adult who was a healthcare worker with PCR-confirmed SARS-CoV-2 infection or an uninfected control (not recorded which). The sample was whole blood. The CDR3 nucleotides read TGCGCCAGCAGCATCGGGACTGGTATCAATGAGCAGTTCTTC. This gives the protein CASSIGTGINEQFF.